These 20 T cell receptor beta chains share one sample of origin, sequenced in a study of CD4 T cells in relation to SARS-CoV-2 and coronaviruses. Sequenced by immunoSEQ multiplex PCR; TCRdb stores in-frame clones only, minus some. The data hold some 64,000 clones, with around 93% observed a single time. CD4+ T cells from unexposed donors were obtained before the COVID-19 pandemic (2011-2018). Sequencing was carried out using naive CD4+ T cells from PBMCs. As for subset: naive CD4+ T cells isolated by negative enrichment. These receptors were taken from a human donor in good health.

The V and J genes are TRBV5-1 and TRBJ2-5; 12 positions match TRBD2. There are 16 residues in the CDR3. Trimming removed 0 bases from V and 4 bases from J; junction bases left unmatched: 4. Germline assignment: CDR1 SGHRS and CDR2 YFSETQ. CDR3 sequence (DNA): TGCGCCAGCAGCTTGGTCCCTAGCGGGAGGGGAGAGACCCAGTACTTC. Translated: CASSLVPSGRGETQYF.

The V call is TRBV5-1, the J call TRBJ2-7; D not certain. The ends were cut back, 2 bases at V and 2 bases at J, with 14 bases in the middle. The length of the CDR3 is 15 residues. CDR1 and CDR2 from the germline V gene are SGHRS and YFSETQ. CDR3 protein: CASSFLGSPTYEQYF. In DNA, the CDR3 is TGCGCCAGCAGCTTCCTGGGAAGTCCCACCTACGAGCAGTACTTC.

V gene TRBV11-2 combines with J gene TRBJ2-1, with 7 positions matching TRBD2. Trimming took 1 base from V and 12 from J; bases not matched to a gene: 9. CDR3 length equals 14 residues. The V gene's germline CDR1 is SGHAT and CDR2 FQNNGV. Written as DNA, the CDR3 is TGTGCCAGCAGCTTAGTCCAGGGCGGGAGCTTGCAGTTCTTC. Protein: CASSLVQGGSLQFF.

J is TRBJ2-3 and V is TRBV27; D perhaps matches TRBD2 (5 bases). V dropped 7 bases and J dropped 6 bases, with 14 bases sitting between them. Germline loops: CDR1 MNHEY, CDR2 SMNVEV (reference sequence). CDR3 length: 13 amino acids. The CDR3 loop is CASKRRGIDTQYF. The CDR3 nucleotides read TGTGCCAGCAAGCGGAGAGGGATTGATACGCAGTATTTT.

This chain links TRBV5-8 with TRBJ2-7, with D perhaps matching TRBD1 (5 bases). The germline CDR1 and CDR2 sequences are SGHTS and YDEGEE. The ends were cut back, 3 bases at V and 0 bases at J, with 7 bases in the middle. There are 13 residues in the CDR3. The chain's CDR3 is CASSYRNSYEQYF. CDR3 DNA sequence: TGTGCCAGCAGCTACAGGAACTCCTACGAGCAGTACTTC.

The chain employs TRBV5-1 and TRBJ2-7, with D possibly matching TRBD2 (6 bases). Germline values: CDR1 SGHRS, CDR2 YFSETQ. This CDR3 comprises 15 residues. V lost 4 bases and J lost 3, with 17 bases in between. CDR3 residues: CASSPGASEIYEQYF. CDR3 coding DNA: TGCGCCAGCAGCCCCGGGGCTAGCGAGATCTACGAGCAGTACTTC. Using reference TRBV5-1 and TRBJ2-7 for the parts outside the CDR3, the full variable domain is KAGVTQTPRYLIKTRGQQVTLSCSPISGHRSVSWYQQTPGQGLQFLFEYFSETQRNKGNFPGRFSGRQFSNSRSEMNVSTLELGDSALYLCASSPGASEIYEQYFGPGTRLTVT.

The chain couples TRBV11-2 to TRBJ2-2; 7 bases match TRBD2. In germline, CDR1 is SGHAT, CDR2 FQNNGV. V shed 4 bases, J shed 6 bases, and the junction held 8 bases outside the gene matches. The CDR3 is 15 residues long. The CDR3 here is CASSSVSGPAGELFF. DNA of the CDR3: TGTGCCAGCAGCTCCGTTAGCGGGCCCGCCGGGGAGCTGTTTTTT.

The rearrangement joins TRBV27 to TRBJ1-6; D may be TRBD1 (5 bases). The V end was cut by 2 bases, the J end by 10 bases, with 12 bases between. Germline CDR1 and CDR2: MNHEY and SMNVEV (reference sequence). This CDR3 is built from 14 residues. The CDR3 DNA is TGTGCCAGCAGTTTAGGGGCGGGAGAGTCACCCCTCCACTTT. It is translated as CASSLGAGESPLHF.

V usage is TRBV5-1 and J usage is TRBJ2-3; D is uncertain. V gave up 5 bases and J gave up 4 bases, with 8 bases separating them. Germline CDR1 reads SGHRS; CDR2 reads YFSETQ. The CDR3 loop spans 12 amino acids. The CDR3, as DNA: TGCGCCAGCAGGGTCGATGCAGATACGCAGTATTTT. Its protein is CASRVDADTQYF.

V gene TRBV11-2 combines with J gene TRBJ2-5; no clear D gene. The CDR3 is 16 residues long. Germline V gene sequence: CDR1 SGHAT, CDR2 FQNNGV. Deletions cut 1 base from V and 1 base from J, with 13 bases between. For the CDR3, the DNA is TGTGCCAGCAGCTTAGGATCATTTGGTGGCCAAGAGACCCAGTACTTC. This encodes CASSLGSFGGQETQYF.

This chain joins TRBV5-1 and TRBJ2-1; 11 positions agree with TRBD2. Germline-derived CDR1 and CDR2 are SGHRS and YFSETQ. There are 18 residues in the CDR3. The ends lost 1 base at V and 0 bases at J; junction bases unmatched: 6. Written as DNA, the CDR3 is TGCGCCAGCAGCTTGACCGGGACTAGCGGTAGCTCCTACAATGAGCAGTTCTTC. Protein product: CASSLTGTSGSSYNEQFF.

V and J are TRBV24-1 and TRBJ2-3; D gene ambiguous. The CDR3 contains 12 residues. Trimming pared 7 bases from V and 2 bases from J, leaving 6 bases between. CDR1 and CDR2 from the germline V gene are KGHDR and SFDVKD. CDR3 sequence (DNA): TGTGCCACCAGCAGTACCACAGATACGCAGTATTTT. It encodes CATSSTTDTQYF.

The chain uses TRBV19 and TRBJ2-1; 10 bases map to TRBD1. The CDR3 is 14 residues long. Germline lookup yields CDR1 LNHDA and CDR2 SQIVND (reference sequence). With 8 bases clipped from V and 7 bases from J, the junction kept 8 bases outside the gene matches. CDR3 sequence reads: CASGGTGVINEQFF. CDR3 sequence (DNA): TGTGCCAGTGGGGGGACAGGGGTTATAAATGAGCAGTTCTTC.

The chain employs TRBV4-1 and TRBJ1-4, with TRBD1 matching over 7 bases. CDR3 size: 18 residues. CDR1 is MGHRA and CDR2 is YSYEKL in the germline V gene. Unmatched junction bases numbered 15, after V lost 4 bases and J lost 4 bases. CDR3 DNA: TGCGCCAGCAGCCCCCACCACCCTCCCGGGACAGTTAATGAAAAACTGTTTTTT. Translating it yields CASSPHHPPGTVNEKLFF.

V is TRBV25-1 and J is TRBJ2-7; TRBD1 matches 11 bases. CDR1 and CDR2 from the germline V gene are MGHDK and SYGVNS. The V segment lost 2 bases and the J segment 4 bases; nucleotides outside the gene matches: 1. This CDR3 contains 14 residues. CDR3 in amino acids: CASSEGDRGYEQYF. The CDR3 bases are TGTGCCAGCAGTGAAGGGGACAGGGGGTACGAGCAGTACTTC.

The chain is built from TRBV5-6 and TRBJ1-4, with D uncertain. V was clipped by 0 bases and J by 8 bases, with 11 bases between them. CDR1 SGHDT and CDR2 YYEEEE come from the germline V gene. CDR3 size: 14 residues. The CDR3 loop is CASSLVVSTEKLFF. Here the CDR3 DNA reads TGTGCCAGCAGCTTGGTTGTTTCGACGGAAAAACTGTTTTTT.

V usage is TRBV5-1 and J usage is TRBJ2-3; D uncertain. Trimming took 0 bases from V and 4 from J, leaving 12 bases between them. Germline V gene data show CDR1 as SGHRS and CDR2 as YFSETQ. There are 15 residues in the CDR3. The CDR3 DNA sequence: TGCGCCAGCAGCTTGGGCAGTTCCTCGCCAGATACGCAGTATTTT. Amino acid sequence: CASSLGSSSPDTQYF.

The rearrangement links TRBV3-1 (or the pseudogene TRBV3-2) to TRBJ2-7; D is undetermined. The CDR3 is made up of 16 amino acids. V was clipped by 3 bases and J by 7 bases, with 22 bases between them. Germline V gives CDR1 LGHDT, CDR2 YNNKEL (reference sequence). The CDR3 DNA sequence: TGTGCCAGCAGCCACGCAAGGCCCGTGTTATCCGATGAGCAGTACTTC. Residues: CASSHARPVLSDEQYF.

This chain uses TRBV6-5 with TRBJ1-1; maybe TRBD1 (6 bases). The CDR3 totals 15 residues. Germline CDR1 and CDR2: MNHEY and SVGAGI. Trimming took 5 bases from V and 1 from J, leaving 14 bases between them. This CDR3 reads CASSPGNRANTEAFF. The CDR3 nucleotides read TGTGCCAGCAGTCCTGGAAACAGGGCGAACACTGAAGCTTTCTTT.

The chain uses TRBV21-1 and TRBJ1-4. TRBV21-1 is tagged as a pseudogene. CDR3 size: 11 residues. The chain's CDR3 is CASLHWGKLFF. In DNA form, the CDR3 reads TGTGCCAGCCTCCACTGGGGAAAACTGTTTTTT.